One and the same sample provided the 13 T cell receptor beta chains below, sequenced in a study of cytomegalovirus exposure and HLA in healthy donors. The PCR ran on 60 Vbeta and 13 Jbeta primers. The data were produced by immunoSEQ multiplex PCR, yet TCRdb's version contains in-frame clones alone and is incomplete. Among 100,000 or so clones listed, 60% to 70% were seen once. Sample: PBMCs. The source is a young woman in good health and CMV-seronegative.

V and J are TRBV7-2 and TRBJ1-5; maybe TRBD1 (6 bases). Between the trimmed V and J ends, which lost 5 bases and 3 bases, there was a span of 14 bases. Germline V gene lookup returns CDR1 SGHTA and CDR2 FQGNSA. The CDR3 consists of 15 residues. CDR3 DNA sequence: TGTGCCAGCAGCCAAGGGGGTTCTAACAATCAGCCCCAGCATTTT. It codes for CASSQGGSNNQPQHF.

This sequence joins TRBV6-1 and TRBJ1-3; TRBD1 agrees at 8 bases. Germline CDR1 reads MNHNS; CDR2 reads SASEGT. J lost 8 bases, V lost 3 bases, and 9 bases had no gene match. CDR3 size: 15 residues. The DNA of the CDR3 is TGTGCCAGCAGTGATTCCGGACAGGGAAGAGACACCATATATTTT. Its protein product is CASSDSGQGRDTIYF.

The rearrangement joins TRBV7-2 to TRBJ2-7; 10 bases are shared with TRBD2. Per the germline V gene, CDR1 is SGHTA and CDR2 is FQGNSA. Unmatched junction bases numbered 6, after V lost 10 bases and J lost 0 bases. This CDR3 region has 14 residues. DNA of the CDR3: TGTGCCACCCAATGGACTAGCGGCTCCTACGAGCAGTACTTC. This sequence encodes CATQWTSGSYEQYF. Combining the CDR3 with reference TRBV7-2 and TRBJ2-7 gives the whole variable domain GAGVSQSPSNKVTEKGKDVELRCDPISGHTALYWYRQSLGQGLEFLIYFQGNSAPDKSGLPSDRFSAERTGGSVSTLTIQRTQQEDSAVYLCATQWTSGSYEQYFGPGTRLTVT.

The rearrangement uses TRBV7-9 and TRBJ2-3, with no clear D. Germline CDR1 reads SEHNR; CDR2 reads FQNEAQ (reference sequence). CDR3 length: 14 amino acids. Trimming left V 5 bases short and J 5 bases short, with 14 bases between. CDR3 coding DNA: TGTGCCAGCAGCCGACCCTTGACTGGAGATACGCAGTATTTT. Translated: CASSRPLTGDTQYF.

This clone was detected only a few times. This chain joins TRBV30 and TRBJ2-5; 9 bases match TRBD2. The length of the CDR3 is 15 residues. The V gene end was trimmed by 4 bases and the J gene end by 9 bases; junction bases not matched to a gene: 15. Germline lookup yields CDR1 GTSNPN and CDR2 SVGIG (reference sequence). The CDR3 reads CAWNIAAGGPSAQYF. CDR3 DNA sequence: TGTGCCTGGAATATAGCTGCGGGAGGGCCGTCGGCCCAGTACTTC.

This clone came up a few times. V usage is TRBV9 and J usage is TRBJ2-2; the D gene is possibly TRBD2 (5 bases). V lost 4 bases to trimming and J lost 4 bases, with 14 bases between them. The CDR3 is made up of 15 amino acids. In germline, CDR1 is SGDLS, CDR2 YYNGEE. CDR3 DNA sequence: TGTGCCAGCAGCCCCCGGACTTTCCCCACCGGGGAGCTGTTTTTT. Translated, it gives CASSPRTFPTGELFF.

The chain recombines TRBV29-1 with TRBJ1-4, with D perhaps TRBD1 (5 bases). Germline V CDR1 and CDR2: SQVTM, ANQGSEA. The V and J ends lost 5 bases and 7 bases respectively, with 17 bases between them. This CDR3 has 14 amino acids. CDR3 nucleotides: TGCAGCGTTTCCCCGGGAGGGGTTGGTGAAAAACTGTTTTTT. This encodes CSVSPGGVGEKLFF.

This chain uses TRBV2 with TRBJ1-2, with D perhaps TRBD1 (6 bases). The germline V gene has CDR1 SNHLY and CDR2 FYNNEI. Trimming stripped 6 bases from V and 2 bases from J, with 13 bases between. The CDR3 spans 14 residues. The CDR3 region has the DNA TGTGCCAGCAGATTGACAGGTCCCAACTATGGCTACACCTTC. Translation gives CASRLTGPNYGYTF.

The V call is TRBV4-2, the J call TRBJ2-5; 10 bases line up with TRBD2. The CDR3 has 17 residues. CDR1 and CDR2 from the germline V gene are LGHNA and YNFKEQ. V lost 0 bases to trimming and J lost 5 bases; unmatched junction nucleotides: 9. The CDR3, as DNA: TGTGCCAGCAGCCAAGATGGCAGCGGGAGGGGGAAGGAGACCCAGTACTTC. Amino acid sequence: CASSQDGSGRGKETQYF.

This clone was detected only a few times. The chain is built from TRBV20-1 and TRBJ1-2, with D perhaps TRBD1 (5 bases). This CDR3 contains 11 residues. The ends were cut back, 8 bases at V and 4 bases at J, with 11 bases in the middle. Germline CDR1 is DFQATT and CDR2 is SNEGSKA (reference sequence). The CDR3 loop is CSHFDSYGYTF. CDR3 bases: TGCAGTCATTTCGACAGCTATGGCTACACCTTC.

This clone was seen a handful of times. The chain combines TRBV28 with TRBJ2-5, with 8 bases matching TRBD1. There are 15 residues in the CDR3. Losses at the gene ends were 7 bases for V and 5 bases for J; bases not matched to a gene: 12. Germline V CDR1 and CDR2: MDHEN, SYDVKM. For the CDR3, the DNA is TGTGCCAGCAAATCGGACAGGGTAATGTACGAGACCCAGTACTTC. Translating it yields CASKSDRVMYETQYF. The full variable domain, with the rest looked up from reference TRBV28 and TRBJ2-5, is DVKVTQSSRYLVKRTGEKVFLECVQDMDHENMFWYRQDPGLGLRLIYFSYDVKMKEKGDIPEGYSVSREKKERFSLILESASTNQTSMYLCASKSDRVMYETQYFGPGTRLLVL.

This CDR3 is CASSRFGIDGSSYEQYF. CDR3 DNA: TGTGCCAGCAGCCGTTTTGGAATTGACGGGAGCTCCTACGAGCAGTACTTC. This rearrangement joins TRBV27 to TRBJ2-5, with D perhaps matching TRBD2 (6 bases). The DNA matches TRBJ2-7 better at its end, which makes the J call doubtful. This CDR3 has 17 residues. CDR1 is MNHEY, CDR2 SMNVEV, per germline (reference sequence).

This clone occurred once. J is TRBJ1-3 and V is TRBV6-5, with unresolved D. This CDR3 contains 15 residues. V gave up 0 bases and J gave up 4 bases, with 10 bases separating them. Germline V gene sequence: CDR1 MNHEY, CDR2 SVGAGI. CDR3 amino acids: CASSYSGSEGNTIYF. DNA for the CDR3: TGTGCCAGCAGTTACTCTGGCAGCGAAGGAAACACCATATATTTT.